This TCR beta chain emerged from a study of T cells in Graves' hyperthyroidism and ophthalmopathy (dated 2019 in TCRdb). Notes on the research overall: Peripheral blood was collected at initial diagnosis, before any treatment. A discovery cohort of roughly 96 patients, roughly 45 with Graves' ophthalmopathy and more than 55 with stable Graves' hyperthyroidism, was used to find distinguishing TCR V-J signatures. Prospective prediction of ophthalmopathy was tested in an independent validation cohort consisting of 18 to 20 hyperthyroidism patients and about 17 patients who later progressed to ophthalmopathy. The approximately 100 discovery patients were divided at random into training and test sets in a 7:3 ratio. Thyroid tissue and blood T-cell repertoires from six Graves' hyperthyroidism patients were also compared in the study. After blood sampling, hyperthyroidism patients were treated with methimazole at a starting dose of 30 mg daily, and ophthalmopathy patients were treated with high-dose intravenous methylprednisolone. The paper describes TCR Vbeta CDR3 sequencing of 130 to 150 peripheral blood samples, made up of 43 ophthalmopathy patients, some 76 hyperthyroidism patients and about 17 progressor patients.

Results the study describes overall, beyond this receptor: In validation, the model predicted progression to ophthalmopathy a median of 6.5 months before onset, with roughly 70% sensitivity and roughly 77% specificity. Blood samples also contained most of the expanded thyroid clonotypes (frequency above 0.001), which suggests that blood repertoires may reflect thyroid immune responses. Sample size was not statistically predetermined, and blinding of investigators to group allocation was not performed. In cross-validation, a model built on a 13 V-J signature told ophthalmopathy apart from stable hyperthyroidism with approximately 90% sensitivity and about 81% specificity, and in testing the same model reached 80%/75%.

In its sample, this clonotype was seen many times. Its antigen is unknown. No much larger clone is present one base from it, and per-base qualities are unavailable. A patient counted as having stable Graves' hyperthyroidism if no progression to ophthalmopathy occurred over 18 months of follow-up. Hyperthyroidism patients were newly diagnosed, had a disease duration of under 2 months, and were aged 18 to 65 years. The study excluded patients with uncontrolled infections, other autoimmune diseases, pregnancy or lactation. Diagnoses were based on clinical symptoms, serum thyroxine and TRAb, thyroid ultrasound and orbital computed tomography. PBMCs were separated from roughly 10 ml of fresh peripheral blood using Ficoll-Paque density gradient centrifugation. Total RNA was extracted using Trizol reagent, and RNA quality was assessed on an Agilent 2100 Bioanalyzer. TCR beta CDR3 regions were amplified from RNA transcripts. The TCR CDR3 was subjected to a first round of RT-PCR using the HTBI primer set and the Qiagen OneStep RT-PCR kit. Libraries were constructed in a second round of multiplex PCR, after which size selection and purification were carried out. Libraries were sequenced paired-end with 100 bp reads on an Illumina HiSeq2000. The authors' pipeline ran thus. Raw data were processed with SOAPnuke, discarding reads with adapters, uncalled bases, mean Phred below 15, or no exact constant-primer or identifier match. High-quality paired reads were merged using COPE v1.2.5, and each unique nucleotide sequence was defined as a clonotype. Clonotypes were aligned to IMGT TRBV, TRBD and TRBJ reference segments using MiTCR v1.1. Analysis was restricted to V-J combinations with a frequency above 0.0001, which covered roughly 99% of repertoires. The TCS score was defined as F50 (clonal expansion) divided by E x V (chaos), with BLOSUM62-based TCRdist calculated between CDR3 peptides within each V-J. Welch's t-statistics and random forest reduced approximately 520 V-J features to 13, which were used in a naive Bayes classifier (R e1071). Through fastp at Q25 and MiXCR, TCRdb rebuilt clones from the public reads, retaining in-frame beta chains. Each CDR3 protein appears once, grouped with its most common genes and DNA. The V and J calls and clone size come from TCRdb's table, not from the authors' own analysis. For this sample the table gives around 690,000 distinct CDR3 sequences, of which roughly 17% were detected only once. Around a sixth of the sample belongs to the ten largest clones.

The sequenced sample was blood. The origin of this receptor is a man aged 50 or older with Graves' hyperthyroidism.

The CDR3 reads as follows: CASRSGTAYEQYF. The DNA sequence reads TGTGCCAGCAGATCTGGGACAGCATACGAGCAGTACTTC. This sequence uses TRBV27 and TRBJ2-7, and 7 junction bases match TRBD1. Spanning cysteine to phenylalanine, the CDR3 consists of 13 amino acids. Only the CDR3 part of the read is kept: 39 bases, read in frame from the first base. Reading the germline V gene (reference sequence) gives CDR1 MNHEY and CDR2 SMNVEV. After removal of 6 bases from V and 4 bases from J, the junction retains 6 bases not matched to a gene.